These 24 T cell receptor beta chains share one sample of origin, sequenced in a study of blood T cell repertoires in COVID-19. Sequencing was performed with immunoSEQ multiplex PCR; in TCRdb, only in-frame clones are kept and a portion is missing. The table records about 67,000 clones, roughly nine tenths of them present only once. Sample: peripheral blood. These receptors came from an elderly woman with acute or convalescent COVID-19.

The rearrangement uses TRBV5-1 and TRBJ1-4; D gene ambiguous. V was cut by 0 bases and J by 7 bases, with 16 bases left in between. The CDR3 extends over 16 amino acids. CDR1 SGHRS and CDR2 YFSETQ come from the germline V gene. CDR3: CASSLGFYLGGEKLFF. DNA for the CDR3: TGCGCCAGCAGCTTGGGGTTCTACCTTGGTGGTGAAAAACTGTTTTTT.

In its sample, this clone was seen a few times. The chain links TRBV9 to TRBJ2-5, with 9 bases matching TRBD1. CDR1 is SGDLS and CDR2 is YYNGEE in the germline V gene. The CDR3 sequence is 14 residues long. Trimming cost V 3 bases and J 3 bases; bases outside gene matches: 3. DNA for the CDR3: TGTGCCAGCAGCGGGACAGGGGCAAAAGAGACCCAGTACTTC. Protein: CASSGTGAKETQYF.

This chain uses TRBV19 with TRBJ2-2; tentative D call: TRBD1 (6 bases). The CDR3 loop spans 16 amino acids. Germline V gives CDR1 LNHDA, CDR2 SQIVND (reference sequence). Trimming removed 7 bases at V and 2 bases at J, with 17 bases between. The CDR3 region is CASIDLDSYNTGELFF. The CDR3 DNA sequence: TGTGCCAGTATCGATTTGGACAGCTATAACACCGGGGAGCTGTTTTTT. Complete variable domain (other parts from reference TRBV19 and TRBJ2-2): DGGITQSPKYLFRKEGQNVTLSCEQNLNHDAMYWYRQDPGQGLRLIYYSQIVNDFQKGDIAEGYSVSREKKESFPLTVTSAQKNPTAFYLCASIDLDSYNTGELFFGEGSRLTVL.

The chain links TRBV19 to TRBJ2-1, with 11 bases aligning to TRBD2. This CDR3 spans 16 amino acids. V trimming: 6 bases; J trimming: 4 bases; junction bases outside the gene matches: 8. Germline V lookup: CDR1 LNHDA, CDR2 SQIVND (reference sequence). The CDR3 protein is CASRITSGGVYNEQFF. The CDR3 DNA reads as TGTGCCAGTAGGATTACTAGCGGGGGAGTTTACAATGAGCAGTTCTTC. The full variable domain, its missing parts supplied by reference TRBV19 and TRBJ2-1, is DGGITQSPKYLFRKEGQNVTLSCEQNLNHDAMYWYRQDPGQGLRLIYYSQIVNDFQKGDIAEGYSVSREKKESFPLTVTSAQKNPTAFYLCASRITSGGVYNEQFFGPGTRLTVL.

Only one count was recorded for this clone. The chain is built from TRBV19 and TRBJ1-3; 9 bases agree with TRBD1. With 6 bases clipped from V and 3 bases from J, the junction kept 3 bases outside the gene matches. The CDR3 has 14 residues. In germline, CDR1 is LNHDA, CDR2 SQIVND (reference sequence). CDR3 protein: CASRPTGGGNTIYF. CDR3 in DNA: TGTGCCAGTAGACCGACAGGGGGTGGAAACACCATATATTTT. Supplemented by reference TRBV19 and TRBJ1-3, the full variable domain reads DGGITQSPKYLFRKEGQNVTLSCEQNLNHDAMYWYRQDPGQGLRLIYYSQIVNDFQKGDIAEGYSVSREKKESFPLTVTSAQKNPTAFYLCASRPTGGGNTIYFGEGSWLTVV.

V is TRBV6-5 and J is TRBJ2-6; D ambiguous. Germline loops: CDR1 MNHEY, CDR2 SVGAGI. The length of the CDR3 is 15 residues. V was shortened by 2 bases and J by 2 bases, with 7 bases between the two germline ends. The DNA of the CDR3 is TGTGCCAGCAGTTACACTCCCCCTGGGGCCAACGTCCTGACTTTC. Translated: CASSYTPPGANVLTF.

V gene TRBV7-2 combines with J gene TRBJ1-3, with D unclear. Looked up from germline, CDR1 is SGHTA and CDR2 is FQGNSA. This CDR3 is 16 amino acids long. V gave up 0 bases and J gave up 0 bases, with 9 bases separating them. Here the CDR3 DNA reads TGTGCCAGCAGCTTAGCGATAGCAACCTCTGGAAACACCATATATTTT. Its protein is CASSLAIATSGNTIYF. The variable domain in full, completed from reference TRBV7-2 and TRBJ1-3, reads GAGVSQSPSNKVTEKGKDVELRCDPISGHTALYWYRQSLGQGLEFLIYFQGNSAPDKSGLPSDRFSAERTGGSVSTLTIQRTQQEDSAVYLCASSLAIATSGNTIYFGEGSWLTVV.

The table lists this clone with a few counts. CDR3 in amino acids: CASSLRSLGETQYF. The CDR3 DNA reads TGTGCCAGCAGCTTGAGATCTCTCGGGGAGACCCAGTACTTC. The chain employs TRBV7-9 and TRBJ2-5; no reliable D call. The germline V gene encodes CDR1 SEHNR and CDR2 FQNEAQ (reference sequence). CDR3 size: 14 residues. V was trimmed by 3 bases and J by 5 bases, leaving 13 bases between them.

This CDR3 reads CASSQRQGAPQETQYF. For the CDR3, the DNA is TGCGCCAGCAGCCAACGACAGGGGGCGCCCCAAGAGACCCAGTACTTC. This chain joins TRBV4-1 and TRBJ2-5, with 10 bases lining up with TRBD1. The germline V gene has CDR1 MGHRA and CDR2 YSYEKL. J was trimmed by 1 base and V by 2 bases; bases with no gene match: 4. This CDR3 comprises 16 residues.

The chain is built from TRBV28 and TRBJ2-7; TRBD2 might be the D (7 bases). The V and J ends lost 3 bases and 2 bases respectively, with 20 bases between them. Germline lookup yields CDR1 MDHEN and CDR2 SYDVKM. The CDR3 contains 17 residues. The CDR3 region has the DNA TGTGCCAGCAGTTTCCCCGGGGGGCTTTTTGCCGCCTACGAGCAGTACTTC. Its translation: CASSFPGGLFAAYEQYF.

The rearrangement uses TRBV7-2 and TRBJ1-4; D perhaps matches TRBD1 (5 bases). CDR3 length: 15 amino acids. Germline CDR1 and CDR2: SGHTA and FQGNSA. Trimming stripped 1 base from V and 7 bases from J, with 13 bases between. The CDR3 sequence is CASSLDAGRREKLFF. The CDR3 nucleotides read TGTGCCAGCAGCTTAGACGCAGGGCGGCGTGAAAAACTGTTTTTT.

This chain links TRBV23-1 with TRBJ1-3; TRBD1 might be the D (5 bases). TRBV23-1 is marked as an open reading frame, function uncertain. V was pared by 2 bases and J by 8 bases, with 19 bases between. The CDR3 totals 16 residues. Here the CDR3 reads CASSQPGGLGPYTIYF. The DNA for the CDR3 is TGCGCCAGCAGTCAACCGGGGGGGTTGGGGCCATACACCATATATTTT.

The chain carries TRBV28 and TRBJ1-4, with TRBD1 matching over 8 bases. Germline CDR1 and CDR2: MDHEN and SYDVKM. The CDR3 spans 16 residues. V trimming: 6 bases; J trimming: 5 bases; junction bases outside the gene matches: 11. The DNA of the CDR3 is TGTGCCAGCAGAAAGGGACAGGCGAGGGGCAATGAAAAACTGTTTTTT. It is translated as CASRKGQARGNEKLFF.

The chain uses TRBV24-1 and TRBJ2-3, with D unresolved. CDR1 is KGHDR, CDR2 SFDVKD, per germline. The CDR3 is 13 amino acids. V dropped 2 bases and J dropped 2 bases, with 4 bases sitting between them. The CDR3 loop reads CATSDSNTDTQYF. The CDR3 DNA follows: TGTGCCACCAGTGATTCCAACACAGATACGCAGTATTTT.

Points on this clone: The junction shows a germline mismatch at one end, possibly a read error. The gene calls are TRBV14 and TRBJ1-6; no firm D call. In germline, CDR1 is SGHDN, CDR2 FVKESK. This CDR3 is 15 amino acids long. The CDR3 region has the DNA TGTGCCAGCAGACAAGAGAGTGTGGCGGGGTCACCCCTCCACTTT. It translates to CASRQESVAGSPLHF.

V usage is TRBV5-3 and J usage is TRBJ2-7, with a tentative D call TRBD2 (5 bases). TRBV5-3 is filed as an ORF, its function uncertain. V was shortened by 9 bases and J by 7 bases, with 11 bases between the two germline ends. The CDR3 has 10 residues. CDR3 amino acids: CATPSGEQYF. CDR3 DNA: TGTGCCACTCCCTCGGGGGAGCAGTACTTC.

The chain carries TRBV6-5 and TRBJ1-4; possibly TRBD1 for D (5 bases). CDR1 and CDR2 (germline): MNHEY, SVGAGI. V was cut by 3 bases and J by 0 bases, with 8 bases left in between. The length of the CDR3 is 15 residues. The CDR3 DNA reads as TGTGCCAGCAGTTATGGGGCAGCAACTAATGAAAAACTGTTTTTT. Translated, it gives CASSYGAATNEKLFF.

The chain combines TRBV6-6 with TRBJ1-6; D remains ambiguous. The germline V gene has CDR1 MNHNY and CDR2 SVGAGI (reference sequence). This CDR3 is 14 amino acids long. V lost 2 bases and J lost 5, with 7 bases in between. For the CDR3, the DNA is TGTGCCAGCAGTTACCGCCAGGATAATTCACCCCTCCACTTT. Translating gives CASSYRQDNSPLHF.

The V call is TRBV19, the J call TRBJ1-1; 9 bases are a match to TRBD1. The trim removed 4 bases at V and 4 bases at J, leaving 4 bases unmatched. The CDR3 totals 14 residues. CDR1 is LNHDA, CDR2 SQIVND, per germline (reference sequence). CDR3 DNA sequence: TGTGCCAGTAGTACCTTGACAGGGGGCACTGAAGCTTTCTTT. It translates to CASSTLTGGTEAFF.

The chain uses TRBV5-1 and TRBJ1-1, with 9 bases that match TRBD1. This CDR3 has 16 amino acids. V dropped 5 bases and J dropped 5; count of bases not matched to a gene: 13. CDR1 is SGHRS and CDR2 is YFSETQ in the germline V gene. The CDR3 reads CASSLATRDRETEAFF. The CDR3, as DNA: TGCGCCAGCAGTTTAGCAACCAGGGACAGGGAGACTGAAGCTTTCTTT.

The V gene is TRBV15, the J gene TRBJ2-3; 12 bases fit TRBD2. The V gene's germline CDR1 is LNHNV and CDR2 YYDKDF (reference sequence). The CDR3 is 15 residues long. V lost 7 bases and J lost 3; bases outside the gene matches: 5. CDR3 sequence: CATILAGGPTDTQYF. In nucleotides, the CDR3 is TGTGCCACCATCCTAGCGGGAGGGCCGACAGATACGCAGTATTTT.

V gene TRBV3-1 (or the pseudogene TRBV3-2) combines with J gene TRBJ2-1; no reliable D call. The length of the CDR3 is 13 residues. V was trimmed by 5 bases and J by 5 bases, leaving 10 bases between them. From germline, CDR1 is LGHDT and CDR2 YNNKEL (reference sequence). The CDR3 bases are TGTGCCAGCAGCTGGAGTAGAGACAATGAGCAGTTCTTC. Translated, it gives CASSWSRDNEQFF.

V and J are TRBV12-3 or TRBV12-4 and TRBJ2-3; D ambiguous. Trimming stripped 1 base from V and 5 bases from J, with 7 bases between. There are 13 residues in the CDR3. CDR3 loop: CASSLGARDTQYF. CDR3 in DNA: TGTGCCAGCAGTTTAGGGGCGAGAGATACGCAGTATTTT.

The chain combines TRBV19 with TRBJ1-2; TRBD1 aligns across 9 bases. Per germline, CDR1 LNHDA and CDR2 SQIVND (reference sequence). J gave up 5 bases and V 9 bases, and 7 bases lay outside the gene matches. This CDR3 comprises 13 residues. CDR3 DNA: TGTGCCAGCGGAATCGGACAGGGGTATGGCTACACCTTC. Protein: CASGIGQGYGYTF.